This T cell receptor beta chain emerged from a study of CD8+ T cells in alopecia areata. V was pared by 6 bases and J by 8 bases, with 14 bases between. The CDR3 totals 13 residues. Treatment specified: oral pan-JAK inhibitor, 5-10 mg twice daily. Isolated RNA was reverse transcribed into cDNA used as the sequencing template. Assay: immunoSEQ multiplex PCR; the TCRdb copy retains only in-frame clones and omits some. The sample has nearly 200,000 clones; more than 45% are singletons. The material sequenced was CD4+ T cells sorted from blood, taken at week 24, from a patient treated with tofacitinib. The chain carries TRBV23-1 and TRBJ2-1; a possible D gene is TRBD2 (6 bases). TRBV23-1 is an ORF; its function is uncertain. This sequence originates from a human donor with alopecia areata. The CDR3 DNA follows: TGCGCCAGCAGCCGGACATTAGCGGATGAGCAGTTCTTC. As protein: CASSRTLADEQFF.